This T cell receptor (beta chain) was found in a study of graft-versus-host responses after intestinal transplantation. General study results and limits: Detected in recipient marrow were GvH clones, some of which were first observed in ileum or blood.

This clone was observed a single time. The target antigen is unknown. This table comes from immunoSEQ multiplex PCR, and its TCRdb copy is limited to in-frame clones, with some not included. The sample lists under 100,000 clones, about 90% seen once, with more than 0.35% in the top ten. The source material was unstimulated CD8+ T cells sorted from spleen or lymph node cells, sampled before transplant. This clonotype originated in a human donor who was the organ donor for an intestinal transplant.

CDR3 in DNA: TGCGCCAGCAGCCAAGCTGGGGGGTCCTACGAGCAGTACTTC. It translates to CASSQAGGSYEQYF. The rearrangement links TRBV4-1 to TRBJ2-7, with TRBD2 as a possible D gene (6 bases). CDR1 is MGHRA and CDR2 is YSYEKL in the germline V gene. The CDR3 consists of 14 residues. The V gene lost 1 base and the J gene lost 1 base, with 8 bases spanning the gap.